This TCR beta chain came from a study of beta chain features in type 1 diabetes. Study results and caveats: At VDJ recombination sites, type 1 diabetes patients had fewer insertions and more deleted nucleotides. A moderate, significant TCRB CDR3 shortening appeared in type 1 diabetes across four CD4+ subsets.

The investigators reverse transcribed all of the isolated RNA, so they sequenced expressed TCRB transcripts. Some 3.3 million reads per sample on average were obtained from naive, central memory and regulatory T cell samples. The table came from immunoSEQ multiplex PCR; TCRdb's copy has only in-frame clones and leaves some out. The sample lists approximately 150,000 clones, 8% to 13% occurring once. Sorting of CD4+ naive, central memory, regulatory and stem cell-like memory cells was performed via CD45RO/CCR7/CD25/CD127/CD95/CD27. The CDR3 is made up of 12 amino acids. V lost 10 bases and J lost 1, with 5 bases in between. Per germline, CDR1 MNHEY and CDR2 SVGAGI. On this clone: No antigen is known for it.

This sequence originates from a young man in good health. Source material: naive CD4+ T cells from blood. This chain connects TRBV6-5 to TRBJ2-6; D is unresolved. The CDR3 protein is CAISSGANVLTF. CDR3 sequence (DNA): TGTGCCATATCGTCTGGGGCCAACGTCCTGACTTTC.